The 23 T cell receptor beta chains below come from one sample, sequenced in a study of blood T cell repertoires in COVID-19. Some clones are missing from TCRdb's copy, which holds only in-frame ones; the method was immunoSEQ multiplex PCR. The sample lists under 55,000 clones, 60% to 80% occurring once. Sample: PBMCs or T cells enriched from blood (not recorded which). The receptors stem from a woman between 50 and 59 years old with acute COVID-19.

The chain uses TRBV28 and TRBJ2-7; 7 positions match TRBD1. Germline V gene data show CDR1 as MDHEN and CDR2 as SYDVKM. The CDR3 has 16 amino acids. The J segment lost 3 bases and the V segment lost 4 bases, leaving 12 bases of the junction unmatched. CDR3 protein: CASSSAWTGKDYEQYF. CDR3 DNA: TGTGCCAGCAGTTCCGCCTGGACAGGAAAAGACTACGAGCAGTACTTC.

V gene TRBV20-1 combines with J gene TRBJ1-1, with D perhaps matching TRBD1 (5 bases). The CDR3 loop spans 15 amino acids. The germline V gene encodes CDR1 DFQATT and CDR2 SNEGSKA (reference sequence). V was trimmed by 3 bases and J by 2 bases, leaving 16 bases between them. The CDR3 DNA follows: TGCAGTGCTAGTGGGAGCCAGGGAGGCAACACTGAAGCTTTCTTT. This encodes CSASGSQGGNTEAFF.

The rearrangement links TRBV5-4 to TRBJ2-5; possible D gene TRBD2, 6 bases. The V and J ends lost 4 bases and 5 bases respectively, with 12 bases between them. There are 13 residues in the CDR3. Germline CDR1 and CDR2: SGHNT and YYREEE (reference sequence). The CDR3 loop is CASSPWGRETQYF. DNA for the CDR3: TGTGCCAGCAGCCCTTGGGGGAGGGAGACCCAGTACTTC.

This clone was detected only once. The chain employs TRBV18 and TRBJ1-4; 9 nucleotides match TRBD1. Germline trimming cut 3 bases from V and 7 bases from J; bases unmatched to any gene: 3. CDR1 KGHSH and CDR2 LQKENI come from the germline V gene. This CDR3 is built from 14 residues. The CDR3 loop reads CASSPTGGSEKLFF. The CDR3, as DNA: TGTGCCAGCTCACCTACAGGGGGCAGTGAAAAACTGTTTTTT.

This chain links TRBV24-1 with TRBJ2-3; 7 bases align to TRBD2. The V segment lost 7 bases and the J segment 4 bases; nucleotides outside the gene matches: 4. The CDR3 sequence is 13 residues long. Looked up from germline, CDR1 is KGHDR and CDR2 is SFDVKD. CDR3 in DNA: TGTGCCACCAGCACTAGCGTTCCAGATACGCAGTATTTT. It codes for CATSTSVPDTQYF.

This chain connects TRBV28 to TRBJ1-1; no clear D gene. The CDR3 covers 16 residues. V was shortened by 7 bases and J by 1 base, with 19 bases between the two germline ends. Germline assignment: CDR1 MDHEN and CDR2 SYDVKM. Written as DNA, the CDR3 is TGTGCCAGCATTCCCACCCCGGGAGACAAGAACACTGAAGCTTTCTTT. Translated, it gives CASIPTPGDKNTEAFF.

Comments on this clone: The sample carries other DNA sequences with the same CDR3. The chain employs TRBV27 and TRBJ1-1; D perhaps matches TRBD1 (6 bases). Germline V gene sequence: CDR1 MNHEY, CDR2 SMNVEV (reference sequence). V shed 3 bases and J shed 4 bases, with 9 bases lying between them. The CDR3 is 13 amino acids. CDR3 in DNA: TGTGCCAGCAGTTTTCAAGGGGGCACTGAAGCTTTCTTT. Amino acid sequence: CASSFQGGTEAFF.

This chain links TRBV13 with TRBJ2-7; 8 nucleotides match TRBD2. With V trimmed by 5 bases and J by 2 bases, 8 bases remained unmatched. This CDR3 contains 15 residues. Germline CDR1 PRHDT, CDR2 FYEKMQ (reference sequence). DNA of the CDR3: TGTGCCAGCAGCGTTAGCGGGGTAGGAGCCTACGAGCAGTACTTC. This sequence encodes CASSVSGVGAYEQYF.

This rearrangement joins TRBV2 to TRBJ2-1; weak D call: TRBD2 (6 bases). The germline V and J ends were trimmed by 8 bases and 5 bases, with 16 bases remaining between them. This CDR3 is built from 14 residues. Germline CDR1 is SNHLY and CDR2 is FYNNEI. DNA for the CDR3: TGTGCCAGCCGGGACTTTCCGTCGAACAATGAGCAGTTCTTC. It yields the protein CASRDFPSNNEQFF.

This rearrangement joins TRBV25-1 to TRBJ1-6; TRBD1 matches at 8 bases. V lost 9 bases, J lost 7 bases, and 5 bases stayed unmatched. The V gene's germline CDR1 is MGHDK and CDR2 SYGVNS. The CDR3 sequence is 13 residues long. The CDR3 coding sequence is TGTGCCAGTTGCAGGGGGCTAAATTCACCCCTCCACTTT. Amino acids: CASCRGLNSPLHF.

This chain joins TRBV11-2 and TRBJ2-7, with D possibly TRBD1 on 6 matching bases. V lost 0 bases, J lost 4 bases, and 16 bases lay in between. The germline V gene encodes CDR1 SGHAT and CDR2 FQNNGV. The CDR3 is 16 residues long. CDR3 in amino acids: CASSLEQRGLGYEQYF. The CDR3 coding sequence is TGTGCCAGCAGCTTAGAGCAAAGGGGGTTAGGTTACGAGCAGTACTTC.

This chain uses TRBV3-1 (or the pseudogene TRBV3-2) with TRBJ1-1, with D tentatively TRBD1 (5 bases). CDR3 length: 13 residues. Germline values: CDR1 LGHDT, CDR2 YNNKEL (reference sequence). Trimming pared 2 bases from V and 8 bases from J, leaving 12 bases between. CDR3 sequence (DNA): TGTGCCAGCAGCCAACCGGGGGGACGCGAAGCTTTCTTT. This translates into CASSQPGGREAFF.

The rearrangement links TRBV7-9 to TRBJ1-1, with D perhaps TRBD1 (5 bases). This CDR3 region has 12 residues. Germline values: CDR1 SEHNR, CDR2 FQNEAQ (reference sequence). V dropped 6 bases and J dropped 4 bases, with 9 bases sitting between them. CDR3 amino acids: CASSRGTTEAFF. The CDR3 DNA follows: TGTGCCAGCAGTCGGGGGACCACTGAAGCTTTCTTT.

The gene calls are TRBV7-3 and TRBJ2-1, with 10 nucleotides matching TRBD2. V shed 5 bases and J 0 bases; nucleotides not matched to a gene: 16. CDR1 SGHTA and CDR2 FQGTGA come from the germline V gene. This CDR3 is 20 amino acids long. For the CDR3, the DNA is TGTGCCAGCAGCCTGGGGTGGGCTAGCGGGGGCCTAAGCTCCTACAATGAGCAGTTCTTC. This translates into CASSLGWASGGLSSYNEQFF. Full variable domain (rest looked up from reference TRBV7-3 and TRBJ2-1): GAGVSQTPSNKVTEKGKYVELRCDPISGHTALYWYRQSLGQGPEFLIYFQGTGAADDSGLPNDRFFAVRPEGSVSTLKIQRTERGDSAVYLCASSLGWASGGLSSYNEQFFGPGTRLTVL.

V usage is TRBV7-3 and J usage is TRBJ2-7; 8 bases align to TRBD2. This CDR3 has 13 amino acids. With 4 bases clipped from V and 6 bases from J, the junction kept 5 bases outside the gene matches. CDR1 is SGHTA, CDR2 FQGTGA, per germline. The CDR3 region has the DNA TGTGCCAGCAGCTCAGGACTAGCCTCCGAGCAGTACTTC. Amino acids: CASSSGLASEQYF. Using reference TRBV7-3 and TRBJ2-7 for the parts outside the CDR3, the full variable domain is GAGVSQTPSNKVTEKGKYVELRCDPISGHTALYWYRQSLGQGPEFLIYFQGTGAADDSGLPNDRFFAVRPEGSVSTLKIQRTERGDSAVYLCASSSGLASEQYFGPGTRLTVT.

The CDR3 protein is CASSETTGGIPTF. The CDR3 nucleotides read TGTGCCAGCAGTGAGACGACAGGGGGCATACCAACCTTC. The gene calls are TRBV6-1 and TRBJ1-2; 10 bases map to TRBD1. This CDR3 is built from 13 residues. J was trimmed by 14 bases and V by 3 bases; bases with no gene match: 9. Germline V lookup: CDR1 MNHNS, CDR2 SASEGT.

This clone was detected once. J is TRBJ1-4 and V is TRBV6-2 or TRBV6-3; D ambiguous. CDR3 length: 16 residues. Germline V gene data show CDR1 as MNHEY and CDR2 as SVGEGT. V was shortened by 4 bases and J by 0 bases, with 12 bases between the two germline ends. The CDR3, as DNA: TGTGCCAGCAGTTTCCCAAAACTTGCAACTAATGAAAAACTGTTTTTT. It encodes CASSFPKLATNEKLFF.

This clone has only a few counts. The rearrangement uses TRBV7-2 and TRBJ1-5; D unclear. Germline V lookup: CDR1 SGHTA, CDR2 FQGNSA. The length of the CDR3 is 13 residues. The ends were cut back, 1 base at V and 6 bases at J, with 7 bases in the middle. CDR3 DNA: TGTGCCAGCAGCTTAGGGGCGCGTCAGCCCCAGCATTTT. This gives the protein CASSLGARQPQHF.

This clone was recorded only once. V is TRBV4-1 and J is TRBJ1-5, with 8 bases matching TRBD1. CDR3 length: 15 residues. The V gene's germline CDR1 is MGHRA and CDR2 YSYEKL. Losses at the gene ends were 2 bases for V and 6 bases for J; bases not matched to a gene: 6. The chain's CDR3 is CASSQWTGMGQPQHF. As DNA, the CDR3 is TGCGCCAGCAGCCAATGGACAGGGATGGGTCAGCCCCAGCATTTT.

The rearrangement joins TRBV12-3 or TRBV12-4 to TRBJ2-5; 8 nucleotides agree with TRBD2. This CDR3 is 13 amino acids long. V was clipped by 5 bases and J by 7 bases; unmatched bases: 6. In DNA, the CDR3 is TGTGCCAGCAGTCCTGGGACTAGGGGGACCCAGTACTTC. Amino acid sequence: CASSPGTRGTQYF.

The chain has TRBV7-3 and TRBJ1-5, with TRBD1 matching 7 bases. The CDR3 loop spans 13 amino acids. Germline assignment: CDR1 SGHTA and CDR2 FQGTGA. J was trimmed by 7 bases and V by 5 bases; bases with no gene match: 5. The CDR3 sequence: CASSPDRDQPQHF. The CDR3 DNA reads as TGTGCCAGCAGCCCTGACAGGGACCAGCCCCAGCATTTT. Looking up the rest from reference TRBV7-3 and TRBJ1-5 gives the full variable domain: GAGVSQTPSNKVTEKGKYVELRCDPISGHTALYWYRQSLGQGPEFLIYFQGTGAADDSGLPNDRFFAVRPEGSVSTLKIQRTERGDSAVYLCASSPDRDQPQHFGDGTRLSIL.

The chain combines TRBV18 with TRBJ1-2; possible D gene TRBD1, 6 bases. Germline CDR1 KGHSH, CDR2 LQKENI. The CDR3 extends over 12 amino acids. The germline V and J ends were trimmed by 6 bases and 3 bases, with 8 bases remaining between them. The CDR3 DNA follows: TGTGCCAGCTCGGGGGCAGACTATGGCTACACCTTC. It codes for CASSGADYGYTF.

The V call is TRBV2, the J call TRBJ1-2; D is perhaps TRBD1 (6 bases). The germline V and J ends were trimmed by 7 bases and 1 base, with 16 bases remaining between them. Germline V gene data show CDR1 as SNHLY and CDR2 as FYNNEI. The CDR3 runs 15 residues. The CDR3 region is CASTPDRTSNYGYTF. The CDR3, as DNA: TGTGCCAGCACCCCCGACAGGACAAGTAACTATGGCTACACCTTC.